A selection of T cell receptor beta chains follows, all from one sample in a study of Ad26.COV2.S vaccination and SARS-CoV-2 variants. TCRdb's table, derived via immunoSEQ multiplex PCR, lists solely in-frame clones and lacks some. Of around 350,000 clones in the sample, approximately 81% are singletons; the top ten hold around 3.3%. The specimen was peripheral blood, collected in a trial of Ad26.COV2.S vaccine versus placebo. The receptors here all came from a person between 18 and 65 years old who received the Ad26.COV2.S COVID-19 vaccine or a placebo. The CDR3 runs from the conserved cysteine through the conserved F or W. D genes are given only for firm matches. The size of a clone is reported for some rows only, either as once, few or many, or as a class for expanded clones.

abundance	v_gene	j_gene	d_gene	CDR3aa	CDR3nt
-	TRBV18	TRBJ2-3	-	CASSVTEDTQYF	TGTGCCAGCTCAGTGACCGAGGATACGCAGTATTTT
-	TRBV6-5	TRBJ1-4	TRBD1	CASSYSQGQGVEKLFF	TGTGCCAGCAGTTACTCCCAAGGACAGGGGGTTGAAAAACTGTTTTTT
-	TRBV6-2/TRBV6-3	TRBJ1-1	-	CASSLRDTEAFF	TGTGCCAGCAGTTTACGGGACACTGAAGCTTTCTTT
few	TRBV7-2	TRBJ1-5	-	CASSLEGQPQHF	TGTGCCAGCAGCTTAGAGGGTCAGCCCCAGCATTTT
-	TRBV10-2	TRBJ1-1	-	CASSQDWNTEAFF	TGCGCCAGCAGCCAAGACTGGAACACTGAAGCTTTCTTT
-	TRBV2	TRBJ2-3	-	CASSVSGNVGATQYF	TGTGCCAGCAGTGTCTCGGGAAACGTCGGGGCGACGCAGTATTTT
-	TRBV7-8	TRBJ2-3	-	CASSLVGFERDTQYF	TGTGCCAGCAGCTTAGTAGGGTTCGAACGGGATACGCAGTATTTT
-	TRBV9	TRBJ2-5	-	CASSVRPQETQYF	TGTGCCAGCAGCGTACGCCCTCAAGAGACCCAGTACTTC
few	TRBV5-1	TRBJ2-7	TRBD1	CASSLAGGDNEQYF	TGCGCCAGCAGCTTGGCAGGGGGAGATAACGAGCAGTACTTC
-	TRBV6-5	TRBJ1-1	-	CASAGSTEAFF	TGTGCCAGCGCAGGGAGCACTGAAGCTTTCTTT
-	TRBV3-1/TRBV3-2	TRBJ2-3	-	CASSQSGMGPDTQYF	TGTGCCAGCAGCCAATCGGGAATGGGGCCAGATACGCAGTATTTT
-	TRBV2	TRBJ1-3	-	CASTNTRVSSGNTIYF	TGTGCCAGCACCAACACAAGGGTGAGCTCTGGAAACACCATATATTTT
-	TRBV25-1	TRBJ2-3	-	CASSEWGLVKGTDTQYF	TGTGCCAGCAGTGAATGGGGGCTAGTTAAGGGCACAGATACGCAGTATTTT
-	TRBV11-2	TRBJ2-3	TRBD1	CASSKTGTGGPDTQYF	TGTGCCAGCAGCAAAACCGGGACAGGGGGCCCAGATACGCAGTATTTT
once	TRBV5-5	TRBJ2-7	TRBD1	CASTNIPTQGARPLYEQYF	TGTGCCAGCACCAACATCCCAACACAGGGGGCGAGACCACTTTACGAGCAGTACTTC
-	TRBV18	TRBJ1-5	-	CASSRGREKQPQHF	TGTGCCAGCTCACGCGGAAGGGAGAAACAGCCCCAGCATTTT
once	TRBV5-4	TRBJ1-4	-	CASSPDRLNEKLFF	TGTGCCAGCAGCCCGGACAGACTAAATGAAAAACTGTTTTTT
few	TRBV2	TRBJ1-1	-	CASTRDGNTEAFF	TGTGCCAGCACCAGGGACGGGAACACTGAAGCTTTCTTT
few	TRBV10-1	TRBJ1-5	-	CASSENLDQPQHF	TGCGCCAGCAGTGAGAATCTTGACCAGCCCCAGCATTTT
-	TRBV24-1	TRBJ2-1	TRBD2	CATSGAGVDKLSYNEQFF	TGTGCCACCAGTGGAGCGGGAGTAGACAAATTGTCCTACAATGAGCAGTTCTTC
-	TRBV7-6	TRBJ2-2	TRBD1	CASSLVRQGADTGELFF	TGTGCCAGCAGCTTAGTGAGGCAGGGGGCGGACACCGGGGAGCTGTTTTTT
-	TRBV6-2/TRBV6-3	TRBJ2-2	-	CASSYPGHTGELFF	TGTGCCAGCAGTTACCCTGGACATACCGGGGAGCTGTTTTTT
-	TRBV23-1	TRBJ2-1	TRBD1	CASSQSGQGVRPFF	TGCGCCAGCAGTCAATCGGGCCAGGGGGTTAGGCCGTTCTTC
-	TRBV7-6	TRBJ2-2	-	CASSSLPQGTGELFF	TGTGCCAGCAGCTCTTTACCACAGGGTACCGGGGAGCTGTTTTTT
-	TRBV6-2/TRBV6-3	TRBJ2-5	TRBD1	CASRPTGVETQYF	TGTGCCAGCAGACCTACAGGGGTAGAGACCCAGTACTTC
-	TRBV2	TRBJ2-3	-	CASTRQRSSTDTQYF	TGTGCCAGCACCCGTCAACGCTCGAGCACAGATACGCAGTATTTT
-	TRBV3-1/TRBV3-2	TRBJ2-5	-	CASSQDTRTKGRETQYF	TGTGCCAGCAGCCAAGACACCCGAACAAAGGGACGGGAGACCCAGTACTTC
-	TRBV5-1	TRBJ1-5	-	CASSPGAGGSDQPQHF	TGCGCCAGCAGCCCTGGGGCGGGAGGGAGTGATCAGCCCCAGCATTTT
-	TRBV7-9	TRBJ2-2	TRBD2	CASSAGGMNTGELFF	TGTGCCAGCAGCGCGGGAGGGATGAACACCGGGGAGCTGTTTTTT
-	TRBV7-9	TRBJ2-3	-	CASSWAATDTQYF	TGTGCCAGCAGCTGGGCGGCCACAGATACGCAGTATTTT
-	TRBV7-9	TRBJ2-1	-	CASSPGPRFWDEQFF	TGTGCCAGCAGCCCGGGACCCAGATTTTGGGATGAGCAGTTCTTC
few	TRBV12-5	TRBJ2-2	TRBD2	CASGLPLGGGHTGELFF	TGTGCTAGTGGTCTCCCTTTGGGCGGGGGGCACACCGGGGAGCTGTTTTTT
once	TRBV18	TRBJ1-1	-	CASSPERGRTGTEAFF	TGTGCCAGCTCACCGGAACGGGGTAGGACGGGCACTGAAGCTTTCTTT
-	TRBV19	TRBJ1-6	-	CASSTGQLGRSPLHF	TGTGCCAGTAGTACCGGACAGCTAGGAAGGTCACCCCTCCACTTT
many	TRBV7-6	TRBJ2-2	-	CASSLVGRAGYSGELFF	TGTGCCAGCAGCTTAGTTGGGCGAGCGGGTTATTCCGGGGAGCTGTTTTTT
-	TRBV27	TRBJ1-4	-	CASGYDYNEKLFF	TGTGCCAGCGGCTATGATTATAATGAAAAACTGTTTTTT
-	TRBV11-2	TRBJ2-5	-	CASSRHGVETQYF	TGTGCCAGCAGCCGGCACGGGGTGGAGACCCAGTACTTC
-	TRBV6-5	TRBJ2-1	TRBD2	CASSYPRLAGNNEQFF	TGTGCCAGCAGTTACCCACGACTAGCGGGTAATAATGAGCAGTTCTTC
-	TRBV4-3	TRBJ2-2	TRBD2	CASSHWEIRGGTTGELFF	TGCGCCAGCAGCCATTGGGAGATTCGCGGGGGGACCACCGGGGAGCTGTTTTTT
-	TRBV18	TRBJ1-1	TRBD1	CASSHRGQGNTEAFF	TGTGCCAGCTCACACCGGGGACAGGGGAACACTGAAGCTTTCTTT
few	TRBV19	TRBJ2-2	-	CATGGLENTGELFF	TGTGCCACCGGCGGGCTAGAAAACACCGGGGAGCTGTTTTTT
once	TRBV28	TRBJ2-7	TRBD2	CASRSSGMGSYEQYF	TGTGCCAGCAGGTCTAGCGGGATGGGCTCCTACGAGCAGTACTTC
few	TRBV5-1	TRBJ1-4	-	CASSLGSLNEKLFF	TGCGCCAGCAGCTTGGGCAGCCTTAATGAAAAACTGTTTTTT
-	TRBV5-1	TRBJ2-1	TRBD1	CASSLAQGAYNEQFF	TGCGCCAGCAGCTTGGCACAGGGGGCTTACAATGAGCAGTTCTTC
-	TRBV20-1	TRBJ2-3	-	CSASGGRLTDTQYF	TGCAGTGCTAGTGGTGGGAGGCTCACAGATACGCAGTATTTT
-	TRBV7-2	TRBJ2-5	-	CASNSEGSGRETQYF	TGTGCCAGCAACAGTGAGGGGTCAGGGAGAGAGACCCAGTACTTC
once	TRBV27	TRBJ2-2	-	CASSSSRAAGELFF	TGTGCCAGCAGTTCCTCCCGAGCTGCCGGGGAGCTGTTTTTT
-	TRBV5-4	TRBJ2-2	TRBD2	CASSPTSGGAGGELFF	TGTGCCAGCAGCCCGACTAGCGGGGGGGCCGGCGGGGAGCTGTTTTTT
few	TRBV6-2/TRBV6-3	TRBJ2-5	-	CASSSGPEEETQYF	TGTGCCAGCAGTTCGGGGCCGGAGGAAGAGACCCAGTACTTC
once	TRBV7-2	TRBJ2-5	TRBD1	CASSIDRGQETQYF	TGTGCCAGCAGTATAGACAGGGGACAAGAGACCCAGTACTTC
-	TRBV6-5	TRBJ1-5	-	CAIEQVEGGQPQHF	TGTGCCATCGAGCAGGTGGAGGGCGGTCAGCCCCAGCATTTT
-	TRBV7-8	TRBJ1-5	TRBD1	CASSLGQGDSQPQHF	TGTGCCAGCAGCTTAGGCCAGGGGGACAGTCAGCCCCAGCATTTT
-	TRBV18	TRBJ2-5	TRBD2	CASSQRAGGRETQYF	TGTGCCAGCTCACAGCGGGCGGGGGGCCGAGAGACCCAGTACTTC
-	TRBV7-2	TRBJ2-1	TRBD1	CASSLQGALEQFF	TGTGCCAGCAGCTTACAGGGGGCGCTTGAGCAGTTCTTC
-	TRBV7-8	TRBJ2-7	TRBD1	CASSPTGNFYEQYF	TGTGCCAGCAGCCCGACAGGGAACTTCTACGAGCAGTACTTC
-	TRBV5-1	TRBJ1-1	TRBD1	CASSASTGLGTEAFF	TGCGCCAGCAGCGCCTCGACAGGGCTCGGGACTGAAGCTTTCTTT
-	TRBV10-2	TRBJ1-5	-	CASSERGMTNQPQHF	TGCGCCAGCAGTGAGAGGGGCATGACCAATCAGCCCCAGCATTTT
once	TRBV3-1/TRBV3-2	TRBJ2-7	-	CASSQGHSYEQYF	TGTGCCAGCAGCCAAGGTCACAGCTACGAGCAGTACTTC
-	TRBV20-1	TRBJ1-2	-	CSASTGFSGYTF	TGCAGTGCTAGTACGGGATTCTCTGGCTACACCTTC
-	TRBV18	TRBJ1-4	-	CASSTGGIRTNEKLFF	TGTGCCAGCTCGACGGGGGGGATTCGGACTAATGAAAAACTGTTTTTT